This T cell receptor (beta chain) was recovered during a study of graft-versus-host responses after intestinal transplantation. The CDR3 runs to 14 residues. Looked up from germline, CDR1 is SQVTM and CDR2 is ANQGSEA. Trimming pared 4 bases from V and 5 bases from J, leaving 14 bases between. Clones were sequenced by immunoSEQ multiplex PCR, and TCRdb holds only the in-frame ones, with some missing. Here the sample spans some 17,000 clones, 82% being singletons. Study-wide results and caveats: Those patients showing graft-donor T cell macrochimerism displayed high graft-versus-host to host-versus-graft clonal ratios in allografts. Analysis identified GvH clones in recipient marrow, with some appearing first in ileum or blood.

This clone came up once. Its specificity is not known. This sample also contains other DNA sequences that code for the same CDR3. Intraepithelial plus lamina propria lymphocytes were released by processing graft tissue. Sequencing used ileum tissue, obtained 17 days after transplant. The rearrangement uses TRBV29-1 and TRBJ2-2; perhaps TRBD1 as D (7 bases). This clonotype originated in a human patient who received an intestinal transplant, so some T cells may come from the graft donor. CDR3 bases: TGCAGCGTTGTCGGGCAGGGGGGAACCGGGGAGCTGTTTTTT. Its translation is CSVVGQGGTGELFF.